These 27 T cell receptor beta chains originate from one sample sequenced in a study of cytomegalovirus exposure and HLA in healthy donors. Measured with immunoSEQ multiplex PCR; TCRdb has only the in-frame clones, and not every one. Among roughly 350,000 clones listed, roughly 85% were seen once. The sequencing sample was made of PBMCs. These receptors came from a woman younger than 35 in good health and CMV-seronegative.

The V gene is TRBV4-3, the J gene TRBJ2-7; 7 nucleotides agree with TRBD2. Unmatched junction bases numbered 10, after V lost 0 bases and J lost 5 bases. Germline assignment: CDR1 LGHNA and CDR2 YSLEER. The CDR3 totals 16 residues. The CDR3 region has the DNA TGCGCCAGCAGCCAAGATCTGGGGGAGGGTGGTAACGAGCAGTACTTC. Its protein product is CASSQDLGEGGNEQYF.

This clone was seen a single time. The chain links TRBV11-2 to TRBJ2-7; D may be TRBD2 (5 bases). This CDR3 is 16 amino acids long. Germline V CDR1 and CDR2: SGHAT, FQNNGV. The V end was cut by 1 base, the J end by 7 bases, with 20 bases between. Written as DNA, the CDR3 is TGTGCCAGCAGCTTAGGCCCGGAAGCCGGCTGGAGGGAGCAGTACTTC. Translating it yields CASSLGPEAGWREQYF.

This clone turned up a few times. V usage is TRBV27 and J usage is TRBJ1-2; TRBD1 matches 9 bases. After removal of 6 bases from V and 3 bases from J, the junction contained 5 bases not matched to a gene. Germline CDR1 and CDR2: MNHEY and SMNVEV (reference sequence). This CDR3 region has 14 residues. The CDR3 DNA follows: TGTGCCAGCAGGAGGGGGGACAGGGACTATGGCTACACCTTC. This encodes CASRRGDRDYGYTF.

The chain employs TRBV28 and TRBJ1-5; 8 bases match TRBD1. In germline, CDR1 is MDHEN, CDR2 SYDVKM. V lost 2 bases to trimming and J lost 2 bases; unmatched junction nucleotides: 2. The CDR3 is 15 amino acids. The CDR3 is CASSLQGAGNQPQHF. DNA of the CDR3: TGTGCCAGCAGTTTACAGGGGGCGGGCAATCAGCCCCAGCATTTT.

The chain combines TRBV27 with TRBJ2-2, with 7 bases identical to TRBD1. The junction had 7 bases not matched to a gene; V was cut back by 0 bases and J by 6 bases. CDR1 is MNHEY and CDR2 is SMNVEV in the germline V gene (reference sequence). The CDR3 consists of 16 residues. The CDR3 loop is CASSLSKGARSGELFF. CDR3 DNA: TGTGCCAGCAGTTTATCAAAGGGGGCAAGGTCCGGGGAGCTGTTTTTT.

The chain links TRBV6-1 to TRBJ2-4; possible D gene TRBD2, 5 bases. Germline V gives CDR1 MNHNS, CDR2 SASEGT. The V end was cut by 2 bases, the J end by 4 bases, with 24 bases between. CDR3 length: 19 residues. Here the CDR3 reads CASSEQPFWGVGGKNIQYF. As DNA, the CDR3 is TGTGCCAGCAGTGAACAGCCGTTTTGGGGAGTCGGAGGAAAAAACATTCAGTACTTC.

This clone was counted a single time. CDR3 loop: CASSLGSAGGNNEQFF. For the CDR3, the DNA is TGTGCCAGCAGCTTAGGGAGTGCGGGAGGTAACAATGAGCAGTTCTTC. This chain links TRBV7-8 with TRBJ2-1; 8 bases agree with TRBD2. CDR1 is SGHVS, CDR2 FQNEAQ, per germline. The CDR3 spans 16 residues. Losses at the gene ends were 1 base for V and 5 bases for J; bases not matched to a gene: 7.

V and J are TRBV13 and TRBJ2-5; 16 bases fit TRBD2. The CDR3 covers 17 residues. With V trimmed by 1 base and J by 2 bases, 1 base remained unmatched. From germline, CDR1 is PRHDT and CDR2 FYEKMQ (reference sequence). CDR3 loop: CASSLAGLAGGQETQYF. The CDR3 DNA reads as TGTGCCAGCAGCTTAGCGGGACTAGCGGGAGGGCAAGAGACCCAGTACTTC.

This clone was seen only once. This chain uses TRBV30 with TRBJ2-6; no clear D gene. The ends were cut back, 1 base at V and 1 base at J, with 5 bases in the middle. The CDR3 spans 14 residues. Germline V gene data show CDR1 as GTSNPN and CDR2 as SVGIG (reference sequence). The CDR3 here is CAWSGESGANVLTF. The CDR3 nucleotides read TGTGCCTGGAGTGGTGAGTCTGGGGCCAACGTCCTGACTTTC.

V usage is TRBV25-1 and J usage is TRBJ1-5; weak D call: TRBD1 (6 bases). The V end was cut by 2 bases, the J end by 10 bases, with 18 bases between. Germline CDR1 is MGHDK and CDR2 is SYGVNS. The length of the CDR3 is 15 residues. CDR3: CASSEGEGDPDPQHF. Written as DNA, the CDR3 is TGTGCCAGCAGTGAAGGCGAGGGGGATCCCGACCCCCAGCATTTT.

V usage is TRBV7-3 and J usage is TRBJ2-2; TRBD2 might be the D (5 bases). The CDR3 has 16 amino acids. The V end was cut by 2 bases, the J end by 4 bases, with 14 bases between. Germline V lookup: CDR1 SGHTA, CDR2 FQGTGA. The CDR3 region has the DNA TGTGCCAGCAGCTTAGAGTCATCCCGGGGCACCGGGGAGCTGTTTTTT. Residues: CASSLESSRGTGELFF.

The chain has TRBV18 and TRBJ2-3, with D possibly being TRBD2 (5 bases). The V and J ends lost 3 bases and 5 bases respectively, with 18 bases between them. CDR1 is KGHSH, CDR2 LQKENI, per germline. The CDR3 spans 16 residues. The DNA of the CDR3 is TGTGCCAGCTCACCGTCTAGCTTTGTCGTCAGAGATACGCAGTATTTT. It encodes CASSPSSFVVRDTQYF. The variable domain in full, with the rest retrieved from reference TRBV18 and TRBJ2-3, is NAGVMQNPRHLVRRRGQEARLRCSPMKGHSHVYWYRQLPEEGLKFMVYLQKENIIDESGMPKERFSAEFPKEGPSILRIQQVVRGDSAAYFCASSPSSFVVRDTQYFGPGTRLTVL.

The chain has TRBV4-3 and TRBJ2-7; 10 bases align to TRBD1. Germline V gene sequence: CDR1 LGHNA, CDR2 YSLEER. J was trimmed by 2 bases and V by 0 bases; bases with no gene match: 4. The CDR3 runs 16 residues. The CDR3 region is CASSQDPGQGTYEQYF. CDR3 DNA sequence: TGCGCCAGCAGCCAAGATCCGGGACAGGGGACCTACGAGCAGTACTTC.

In DNA form, the CDR3 reads TGTGCCATCAGTGAAGGAGGGCGGAACACTGAAGCTTTCTTT. Its translation: CAISEGGRNTEAFF. The J gene is TRBJ1-1, the V gene TRBV10-3; D is uncertain. With 3 bases removed from V and 1 base from J, the gap between germline ends came to 9 bases. The CDR3 is 14 amino acids. Germline CDR1 reads ENHRY; CDR2 reads SYGVKD.

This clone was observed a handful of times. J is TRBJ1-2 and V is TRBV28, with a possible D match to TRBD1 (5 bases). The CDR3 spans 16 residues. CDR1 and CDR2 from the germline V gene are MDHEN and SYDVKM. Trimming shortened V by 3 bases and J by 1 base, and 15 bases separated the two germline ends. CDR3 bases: TGTGCCAGCAGTTTGCCCCAGGGTGCGCTTAACTATGGCTACACCTTC. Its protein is CASSLPQGALNYGYTF.

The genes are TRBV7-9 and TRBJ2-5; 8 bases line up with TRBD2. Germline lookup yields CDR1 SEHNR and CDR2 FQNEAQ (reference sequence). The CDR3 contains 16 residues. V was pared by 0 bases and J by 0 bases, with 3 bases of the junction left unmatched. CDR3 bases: TGTGCCAGCAGCTTAGCCGCTAGCGGGTACCAAGAGACCCAGTACTTC. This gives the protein CASSLAASGYQETQYF.

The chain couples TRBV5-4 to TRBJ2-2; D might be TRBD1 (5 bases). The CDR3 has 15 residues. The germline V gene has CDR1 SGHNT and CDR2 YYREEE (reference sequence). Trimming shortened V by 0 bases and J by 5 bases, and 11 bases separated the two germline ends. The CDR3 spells CASSLVAGKTGELFF. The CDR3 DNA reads TGTGCCAGCAGCTTGGTTGCAGGGAAAACCGGGGAGCTGTTTTTT.

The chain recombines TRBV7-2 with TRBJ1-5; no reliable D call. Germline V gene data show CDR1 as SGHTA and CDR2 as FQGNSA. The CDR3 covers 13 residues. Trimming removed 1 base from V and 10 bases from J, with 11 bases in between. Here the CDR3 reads CASSLGPPEPQHF. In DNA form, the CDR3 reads TGTGCCAGCAGCTTAGGCCCCCCAGAACCCCAGCATTTT. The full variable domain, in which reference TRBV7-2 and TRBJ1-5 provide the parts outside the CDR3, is GAGVSQSPSNKVTEKGKDVELRCDPISGHTALYWYRQSLGQGLEFLIYFQGNSAPDKSGLPSDRFSAERTGGSVSTLTIQRTQQEDSAVYLCASSLGPPEPQHFGDGTRLSIL.

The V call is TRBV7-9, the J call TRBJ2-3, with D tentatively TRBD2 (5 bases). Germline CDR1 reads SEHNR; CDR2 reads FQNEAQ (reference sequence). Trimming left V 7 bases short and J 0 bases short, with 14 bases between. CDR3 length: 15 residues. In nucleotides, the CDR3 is TGTGCCAGCATCCGTGAGAGGACTAGCACAGATACGCAGTATTTT. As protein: CASIRERTSTDTQYF.

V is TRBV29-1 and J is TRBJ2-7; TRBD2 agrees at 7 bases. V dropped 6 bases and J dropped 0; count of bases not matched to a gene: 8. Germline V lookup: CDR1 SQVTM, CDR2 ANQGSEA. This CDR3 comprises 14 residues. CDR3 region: CSVDRSGDSYEQYF. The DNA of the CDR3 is TGCAGCGTAGACCGCAGCGGGGACTCCTACGAGCAGTACTTC.

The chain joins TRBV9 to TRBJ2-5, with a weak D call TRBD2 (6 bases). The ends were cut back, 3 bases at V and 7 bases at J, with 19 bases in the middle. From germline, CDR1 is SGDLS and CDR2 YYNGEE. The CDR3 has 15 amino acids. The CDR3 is CASSGDPGGDGTQYF. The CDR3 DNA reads TGTGCCAGCAGCGGGGACCCGGGCGGGGATGGGACCCAGTACTTC. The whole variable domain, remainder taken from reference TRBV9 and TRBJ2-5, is DSGVTQTPKHLITATGQRVTLRCSPRSGDLSVYWYQQSLDQGLQFLIQYYNGEERAKGNILERFSAQQFPDLHSELNLSSLELGDSALYFCASSGDPGGDGTQYFGPGTRLLVL.

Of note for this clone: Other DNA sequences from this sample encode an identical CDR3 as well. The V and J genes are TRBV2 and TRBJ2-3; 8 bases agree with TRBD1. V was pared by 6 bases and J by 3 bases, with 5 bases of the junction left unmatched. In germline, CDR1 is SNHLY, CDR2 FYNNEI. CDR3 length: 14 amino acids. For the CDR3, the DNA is TGTGCCAGCAGGGAACAGGGGGGAACAGATACGCAGTATTTT. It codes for CASREQGGTDTQYF.

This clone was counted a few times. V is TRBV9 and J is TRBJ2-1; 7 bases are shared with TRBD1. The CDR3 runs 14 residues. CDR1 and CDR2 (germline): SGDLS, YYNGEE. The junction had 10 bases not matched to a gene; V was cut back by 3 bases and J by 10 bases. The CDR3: CASSAQQGGGEQFF. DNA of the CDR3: TGTGCCAGCAGCGCCCAGCAAGGGGGCGGGGAGCAGTTCTTC. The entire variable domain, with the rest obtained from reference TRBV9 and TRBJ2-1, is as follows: DSGVTQTPKHLITATGQRVTLRCSPRSGDLSVYWYQQSLDQGLQFLIQYYNGEERAKGNILERFSAQQFPDLHSELNLSSLELGDSALYFCASSAQQGGGEQFFGPGTRLTVL.

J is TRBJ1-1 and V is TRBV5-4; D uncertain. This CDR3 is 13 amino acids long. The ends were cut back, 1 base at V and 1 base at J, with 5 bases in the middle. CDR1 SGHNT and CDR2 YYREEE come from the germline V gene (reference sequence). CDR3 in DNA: TGTGCCAGCAGCTTGTGGCAGAACACTGAAGCTTTCTTT. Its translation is CASSLWQNTEAFF.

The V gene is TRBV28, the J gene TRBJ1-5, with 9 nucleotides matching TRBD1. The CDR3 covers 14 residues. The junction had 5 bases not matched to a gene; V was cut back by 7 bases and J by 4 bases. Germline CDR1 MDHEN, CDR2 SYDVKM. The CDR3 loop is CASTSGQGNQPQHF. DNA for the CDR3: TGTGCCAGCACATCGGGACAGGGAAATCAGCCCCAGCATTTT.

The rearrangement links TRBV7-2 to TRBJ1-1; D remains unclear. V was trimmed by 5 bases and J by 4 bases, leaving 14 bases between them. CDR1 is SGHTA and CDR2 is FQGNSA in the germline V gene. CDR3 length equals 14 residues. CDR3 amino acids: CASSPYRSGTEAFF. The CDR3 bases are TGTGCCAGCAGCCCATACAGATCTGGCACTGAAGCTTTCTTT.

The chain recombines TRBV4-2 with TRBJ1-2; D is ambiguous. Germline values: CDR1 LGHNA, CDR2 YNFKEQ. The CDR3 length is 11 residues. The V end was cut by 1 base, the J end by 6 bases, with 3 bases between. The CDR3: CASSQADGYTF. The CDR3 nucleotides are TGTGCCAGCAGCCAAGCTGATGGCTACACCTTC.